The 24 T cell receptor beta chains presented below share a single source sample, sequenced in a study of T cell clones after liver transplantation. Generated by immunoSEQ multiplex PCR, the TCRdb table keeps only in-frame clones and is missing some. This sample has about 99,000 clones, with approximately 78% found just once. The sequenced sample was CD4+ T cells from blood, obtained before liver transplant. These receptor sequences come from a human donor who received a liver transplant.

This clone was picked up one time. The chain is built from TRBV12-5 and TRBJ2-7; possible D gene TRBD1, 6 bases. The CDR3 consists of 13 residues. Germline V gene lookup returns CDR1 LGHNT and CDR2 FRNRAP. V was shortened by 3 bases and J by 1 base, with 7 bases between the two germline ends. DNA of the CDR3: TGTGCTAGTGGTTTCGGACAGTCCTACGAGCAGTACTTC. Translated, it gives CASGFGQSYEQYF.

The chain combines TRBV18 with TRBJ2-5; perhaps D is TRBD1 or TRBD2 (5 bases each). Germline CDR1 reads KGHSH; CDR2 reads LQKENI. V lost 0 bases to trimming and J lost 5 bases, with 13 bases between them. There are 15 residues in the CDR3. This chain's CDR3 is CASSPPTGWGETQYF. The CDR3 nucleotides are TGTGCCAGCTCACCACCGACGGGTTGGGGGGAGACCCAGTACTTC.

This chain links TRBV7-9 with TRBJ1-2; maybe TRBD1 (6 bases). Germline-derived CDR1 and CDR2 are SEHNR and FQNEAQ (reference sequence). V was clipped by 5 bases and J by 7 bases, with 17 bases between them. This CDR3 region has 14 residues. The CDR3 region has the DNA TGTGCCAGCAGCCGGGGACCGCAAGGGGGTGGCTACACCTTC. It specifies CASSRGPQGGGYTF.

The chain uses TRBV7-3 and TRBJ2-3; TRBD1 matches at 8 bases. Trimming took 5 bases from V and 3 from J; bases not matched to a gene: 7. Per germline, CDR1 SGHTA and CDR2 FQGTGA. The CDR3 has 15 residues. Here the CDR3 reads CASSPGGTGTDTQYF. In DNA form, the CDR3 reads TGTGCCAGCAGCCCCGGAGGGACAGGAACAGATACGCAGTATTTT.

The chain recombines TRBV28 with TRBJ2-7; no definite D call. Germline values: CDR1 MDHEN, CDR2 SYDVKM. V was cut by 6 bases and J by 5 bases, with 11 bases left in between. This CDR3 contains 12 residues. The CDR3 region is CASSPRFHEQYF. The CDR3 nucleotides are TGTGCCAGCAGCCCCCGTTTTCACGAGCAGTACTTC.

V and J are TRBV5-1 and TRBJ1-5; 9 bases agree with TRBD1. The CDR3 covers 15 residues. Germline values: CDR1 SGHRS, CDR2 YFSETQ. Trimming took 1 base from V and 2 from J; bases not matched to a gene: 1. The CDR3 here is CASSLTGGGNQPQHF. As DNA, the CDR3 is TGCGCCAGCAGCTTGACAGGGGGCGGCAATCAGCCCCAGCATTTT.

The V call is TRBV14, the J call TRBJ2-7; TRBD1 or TRBD2 may be the D gene (5 bases each). This CDR3 has 16 residues. In germline, CDR1 is SGHDN, CDR2 FVKESK. V was clipped by 7 bases and J by 0 bases, with 19 bases between them. This chain's CDR3 is CASTRGEWLSSYEQYF. The CDR3 coding sequence is TGTGCCAGCACCCGAGGGGAGTGGCTGAGCTCCTACGAGCAGTACTTC.

This chain links TRBV7-2 with TRBJ1-2; D gene ambiguous. This CDR3 comprises 12 residues. Germline CDR1 SGHTA, CDR2 FQGNSA. V lost 1 base to trimming and J lost 4 bases, with 4 bases between them. The CDR3 nucleotides read TGTGCCAGCAGCTTAGGAGGCTATGGCTACACCTTC. It encodes CASSLGGYGYTF.

This clone was counted between two and nine times. The genes are TRBV28 and TRBJ2-7; perhaps TRBD1 as D (6 bases). The CDR3 contains 16 residues. The germline V and J ends were trimmed by 5 bases and 1 base, with 18 bases remaining between them. Germline V gene lookup returns CDR1 MDHEN and CDR2 SYDVKM. CDR3 loop: CASSPLGADSSYEQYF. The CDR3 DNA sequence: TGTGCCAGCAGTCCTCTGGGGGCGGATAGTTCCTACGAGCAGTACTTC.

This chain uses TRBV7-2 with TRBJ2-7; 10 bases match TRBD1. This CDR3 region has 14 residues. The ends lost 5 bases at V and 3 bases at J; junction bases unmatched: 4. Per the germline V gene, CDR1 is SGHTA and CDR2 is FQGNSA. CDR3 nucleotide sequence: TGTGCCAGCAGCCGGGACAGGGGTGACTACGAGCAGTACTTC. Translated, it gives CASSRDRGDYEQYF.

The J gene is TRBJ2-5, the V gene TRBV4-1; D call uncertain. The V end lost 1 base, the J end lost 5 bases, and 5 bases lay between the germline ends. The germline gives CDR1 MGHRA, CDR2 YSYEKL. The CDR3 extends over 12 amino acids. CDR3 DNA sequence: TGCGCCAGCAGCCAAGCGGCTGAGACCCAGTACTTC. The encoded protein is CASSQAAETQYF.

The CDR3 spells CASSLEGSGRIGELFF. The CDR3 region has the DNA TGCGCCAGCAGCTTGGAGGGTAGCGGGAGAATCGGGGAGCTGTTTTTT. The chain carries TRBV5-1 and TRBJ2-2; 9 bases are shared with TRBD2. The CDR3 contains 16 residues. Germline V gene data show CDR1 as SGHRS and CDR2 as YFSETQ. Unmatched junction bases numbered 7, after V lost 0 bases and J lost 7 bases.

This clone occurred many times. This chain uses TRBV27 with TRBJ2-7; D unclear. There are 11 residues in the CDR3. Germline V gene sequence: CDR1 MNHEY, CDR2 SMNVEV (reference sequence). The germline V and J ends were trimmed by 8 bases and 6 bases, with 11 bases remaining between them. In DNA form, the CDR3 reads TGTGCCAGCGGAACCCTCTCCGAGCAGTACTTC. As protein: CASGTLSEQYF.

V gene TRBV2 combines with J gene TRBJ2-3, with a tentative D call TRBD2 (5 bases). V lost 8 bases and J lost 4, with 19 bases in between. The CDR3 consists of 15 residues. The germline V gene encodes CDR1 SNHLY and CDR2 FYNNEI. CDR3 coding DNA: TGTGCCAGCGCCTCGGAGGTACAGTGGGCAGATACGCAGTATTTT. Its translation is CASASEVQWADTQYF.

The genes are TRBV19 and TRBJ2-5, with D possibly TRBD2 on 6 matching bases. The CDR3 runs 11 residues. Deletions cut 7 bases from V and 5 bases from J, with 8 bases between. Germline V lookup: CDR1 LNHDA, CDR2 SQIVND (reference sequence). CDR3 DNA: TGTGCCAGTACCCGGGGGGAGACCCAGTACTTC. It encodes CASTRGETQYF. Together with reference TRBV19 and TRBJ2-5, the CDR3 gives the full variable domain: DGGITQSPKYLFRKEGQNVTLSCEQNLNHDAMYWYRQDPGQGLRLIYYSQIVNDFQKGDIAEGYSVSREKKESFPLTVTSAQKNPTAFYLCASTRGETQYFGPGTRLLVL.

This sequence joins TRBV30 and TRBJ1-3; D possibly corresponds to TRBD1 (6 bases). There are 18 residues in the CDR3. V was clipped by 1 base and J by 9 bases, with 28 bases between them. Germline CDR1 GTSNPN, CDR2 SVGIG (reference sequence). Here the CDR3 DNA reads TGTGCCTGGAGTGGCGGGGGCAGTAGAATTCAACGGAGGCCCACCATATATTTT. It specifies CAWSGGGSRIQRRPTIYF.

This sequence joins TRBV5-1 and TRBJ2-1; D is unclear. Trimming took 0 bases from V and 7 from J, leaving 20 bases between them. Looked up from germline, CDR1 is SGHRS and CDR2 is YFSETQ. The CDR3 totals 17 residues. The CDR3 nucleotides read TGCGCCAGCAGCTTGGCCCCTAGTTCGGGCAGGCAAAATGAGCAGTTCTTC. Translated: CASSLAPSSGRQNEQFF. The complete variable domain, with remaining parts taken from reference TRBV5-1 and TRBJ2-1, reads KAGVTQTPRYLIKTRGQQVTLSCSPISGHRSVSWYQQTPGQGLQFLFEYFSETQRNKGNFPGRFSGRQFSNSRSEMNVSTLELGDSALYLCASSLAPSSGRQNEQFFGPGTRLTVL.

This chain connects TRBV11-3 to TRBJ2-1; the match to TRBD2 covers 10 bases. Germline CDR1 SGHNT, CDR2 YENEEA. The V segment lost 2 bases and the J segment 12 bases; nucleotides outside the gene matches: 7. CDR3 length: 14 residues. CDR3 in DNA: TGTGCCAGCAGCTTACTAGCGGGGGTCCTTGCGCAGTTCTTC. Translating gives CASSLLAGVLAQFF.

This clone appeared once. The chain recombines TRBV19 with TRBJ1-5, with D uncertain. V lost 6 bases, J lost 0 bases, and 12 bases lay in between. Germline assignment: CDR1 LNHDA and CDR2 SQIVND (reference sequence). This CDR3 has 15 residues. The CDR3 DNA reads as TGTGCCAGTAGCGCCCGACAATATAGCAATCAGCCCCAGCATTTT. It codes for CASSARQYSNQPQHF. The whole variable domain, filled in from reference TRBV19 and TRBJ1-5, reads DGGITQSPKYLFRKEGQNVTLSCEQNLNHDAMYWYRQDPGQGLRLIYYSQIVNDFQKGDIAEGYSVSREKKESFPLTVTSAQKNPTAFYLCASSARQYSNQPQHFGDGTRLSIL.

The chain uses TRBV29-1 and TRBJ1-5, with unresolved D. The CDR3 extends over 13 amino acids. V lost 4 bases to trimming and J lost 2 bases, with 9 bases between them. Germline values: CDR1 SQVTM, CDR2 ANQGSEA. The CDR3 DNA reads as TGCAGCGTTGTGACTAGTGGCAATCAGCCCCAGCATTTT. This sequence encodes CSVVTSGNQPQHF. The whole variable domain, filled in from reference TRBV29-1 and TRBJ1-5, reads SAVISQKPSRDICQRGTSLTIQCQVDSQVTMMFWYRQQPGQSLTLIATANQGSEATYESGFVIDKFPISRPNLTFSTLTVSNMSPEDSSIYLCSVVTSGNQPQHFGDGTRLSIL.

V usage is TRBV5-1 and J usage is TRBJ2-1; 8 bases match TRBD2. This CDR3 is built from 16 residues. The J segment lost 6 bases and the V segment lost 2 bases, leaving 10 bases of the junction unmatched. CDR1 is SGHRS and CDR2 is YFSETQ in the germline V gene. Here the CDR3 reads CASSFPRAGGANEQFF. As DNA, the CDR3 is TGCGCCAGCAGCTTTCCTCGGGCGGGGGGCGCCAATGAGCAGTTCTTC.

The rearrangement uses TRBV9 and TRBJ2-6; D might be TRBD1 (6 bases). Per the germline V gene, CDR1 is SGDLS and CDR2 is YYNGEE. With 4 bases removed from V and 4 bases from J, the gap between germline ends came to 18 bases. This CDR3 is built from 17 residues. The CDR3 DNA is TGTGCCAGCAGCTCAGGGGACGGCCCCTACGGGGCCAACGTCCTGACTTTC. This encodes CASSSGDGPYGANVLTF.

This clone was found a few times. The chain couples TRBV29-1 to TRBJ1-2; possible D gene TRBD1, 5 bases. The CDR3 contains 11 residues. From germline, CDR1 is SQVTM and CDR2 ANQGSEA. The ends were cut back, 4 bases at V and 9 bases at J, with 12 bases in the middle. Written as DNA, the CDR3 is TGCAGCGTTGCTGAGGGGTCTAGCTACACCTTC. Translated, it gives CSVAEGSSYTF.

The rearrangement joins TRBV27 to TRBJ1-2; D may be TRBD1 (5 bases). V was clipped by 5 bases and J by 1 base, with 14 bases between them. CDR3 length: 15 amino acids. CDR1 MNHEY and CDR2 SMNVEV come from the germline V gene (reference sequence). DNA of the CDR3: TGTGCCAGCAGTCTGACCGGACAACTTAACTATGGCTACACCTTC. This sequence encodes CASSLTGQLNYGYTF.